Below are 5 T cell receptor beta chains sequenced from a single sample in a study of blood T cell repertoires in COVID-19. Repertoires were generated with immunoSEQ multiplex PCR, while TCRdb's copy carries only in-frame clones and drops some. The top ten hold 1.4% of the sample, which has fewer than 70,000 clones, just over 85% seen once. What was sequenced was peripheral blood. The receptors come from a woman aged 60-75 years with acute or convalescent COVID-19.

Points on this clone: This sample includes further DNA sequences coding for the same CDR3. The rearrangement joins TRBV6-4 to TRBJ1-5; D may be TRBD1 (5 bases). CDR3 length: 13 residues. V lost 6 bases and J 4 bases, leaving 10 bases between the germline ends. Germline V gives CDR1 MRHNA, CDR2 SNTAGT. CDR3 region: CASSLTENQPQHF. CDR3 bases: TGTGCCAGCAGCCTGACAGAGAATCAGCCCCAGCATTTT.

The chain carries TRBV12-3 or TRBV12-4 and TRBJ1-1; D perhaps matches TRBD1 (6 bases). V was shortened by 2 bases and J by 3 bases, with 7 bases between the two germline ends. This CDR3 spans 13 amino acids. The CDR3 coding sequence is TGTGCCAGCAGTTTAAGGGGGTACACTGAAGCTTTCTTT. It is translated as CASSLRGYTEAFF.

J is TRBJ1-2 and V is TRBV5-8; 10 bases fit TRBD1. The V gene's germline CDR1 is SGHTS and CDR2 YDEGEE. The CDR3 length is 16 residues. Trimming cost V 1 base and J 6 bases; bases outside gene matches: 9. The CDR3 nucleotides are TGTGCCAGCAGCTTGTATTCTGTGACAGGGGGCGATGGCTACACCTTC. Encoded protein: CASSLYSVTGGDGYTF.

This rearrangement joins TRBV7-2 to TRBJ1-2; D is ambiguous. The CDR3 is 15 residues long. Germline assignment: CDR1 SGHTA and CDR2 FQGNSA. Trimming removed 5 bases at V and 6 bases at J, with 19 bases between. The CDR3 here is CASSNRMREGNGYTF. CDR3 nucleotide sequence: TGTGCCAGCAGCAACCGAATGAGGGAAGGAAATGGCTACACCTTC.

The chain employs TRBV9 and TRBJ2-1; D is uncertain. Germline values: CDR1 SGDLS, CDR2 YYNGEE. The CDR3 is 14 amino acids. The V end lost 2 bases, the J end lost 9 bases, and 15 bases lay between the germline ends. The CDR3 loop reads CASSVQLYSGEQFF. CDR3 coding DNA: TGTGCCAGCAGCGTTCAACTCTATTCGGGTGAGCAGTTCTTC. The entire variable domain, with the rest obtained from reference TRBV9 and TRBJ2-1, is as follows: DSGVTQTPKHLITATGQRVTLRCSPRSGDLSVYWYQQSLDQGLQFLIQYYNGEERAKGNILERFSAQQFPDLHSELNLSSLELGDSALYFCASSVQLYSGEQFFGPGTRLTVL.